This T cell receptor beta chain came from a study of TIL therapy for anti-PD-1-resistant metastatic lung cancer. About the research overall: Median tumor mutation burden was more than 1.4 mutations per megabase. General study findings and limits: Many TIL product clones were absent from baseline tumor, suggesting clonal contraction.

Details on this clone: Its target is unknown.

This CDR3 has 15 residues. CDR1 is SGDLS and CDR2 is YYNGEE in the germline V gene. The V segment lost 2 bases and the J segment 7 bases; nucleotides outside the gene matches: 7. The time point here: pre-treatment sample, taken before nivolumab and TIL therapy. Pleural nodules or supraclavicular lymph nodes made up most of the excised metastases sampled. Progressing patients received lymphodepletion, expanded TIL infusion and IL-2. Adults with stage 4 NSCLC were enrolled in a phase I trial. Sequencing used immunoSEQ v3. This table comes from immunoSEQ multiplex PCR, and its TCRdb copy is limited to in-frame clones, with some not included. The sample has about 7,500 clones, roughly four fifths seen once; the top ten hold 7% to 8.5%.

Sequencing was performed on tumor tissue, taken at baseline. This sequence joins TRBV9 and TRBJ1-4; 8 bases are a match to TRBD1. The receptor comes from a person between 25 and 80 years old with non-small cell lung cancer. The CDR3 spells CASSVLQGEGEKLFF. The DNA for the CDR3 is TGTGCCAGCAGCGTCTTACAGGGGGAGGGTGAAAAACTGTTTTTT.